This note documents a single T cell receptor beta chain sequence. No base quality values were provided; no much bigger clone lies one nucleotide off. Library preparation was by the immunoSEQ multiplex PCR assay. For most patients, genomic DNA was isolated with the Qiagen DNeasy Blood and Tissue Kit and sent frozen to Adaptive Biotechnologies for TCR sequencing. Adaptive Biotechnologies carried out high-throughput TCR-beta CDR3 sequencing of genomic DNA for most patients. The authors processed their data as follows. TCR sequencing data for around 19 patients were retrieved from Adaptive's ImmunoSEQ software; a few other patients were processed with MiXCR and VDJtools. To correct CD4 versus CD8 sorting errors, any sequence found in both subsets at a frequency ratio below 5:1 was removed. Because the origin of CDR3 nucleotide sequences shared between donor and recipient could not be assigned, those sequences were removed. At least 2-fold expansion over unstimulated cells and a minimum CFSE-low frequency of 0.002% (template counts) or 0.001% (read counts) were required for clones to be classified as alloreactive. Mappable clones were those detected in sequenced pre-transplant spleen, lymph node, or MLR CFSE-low populations of the donor or recipient. Cumulative frequency of alloreactive clones was calculated as a percentage of all sequences weighted by copy number. TCRdb took over this immuneACCESS table, retaining in-frame rearrangements with V and J assigned. Such tables are incomplete; in checked studies, under half of the missing clones stem from an unresolved V gene, and the remainder is unexplained. The DNA was the basis for D and trimming; V, J and clone size are from that table. The sample records more than 12,000 clones, 25% to 30% of which are singletons. The ten largest clonotypes hold just under 4% of the sample.

The sample comes from a study of graft-versus-host responses after intestinal transplantation (dated by TCRdb to the early 2020s). For the wider study: The transplants that recipients received were multivisceral, liver-intestinal, or isolated intestinal. All recipients received anti-thymocyte globulin induction followed by maintenance tacrolimus and steroids for 3 to 4 years. After intestinal transplantation, graft-versus-host and host-versus-graft alloreactive T cell clones in the graft, circulation and bone marrow were tracked using bulk TCR-beta CDR3 sequencing. To identify alloreactive clones, pre-transplant mixed lymphocyte reaction products were sequenced and then compared with unstimulated pre-transplant donor and recipient T cells. The cohort enrolled about two dozen intestinal transplant recipients, one of whom was a retransplant, and a few patients without pretransplant specimens were excluded. Donor T cell macrochimerism was defined as a peak of at least 4% donor T cells among recipient peripheral blood mononuclear cells. Samples from a few later patients were sequenced in-house on an Illumina MiSeq with MiXCR processing rather than by the commercial service.

The research as a whole found: Early after transplant, declines in HvG clones were associated with peak levels of circulating GvH clones. Conclusions were limited by the relatively low number and heterogeneity of intestinal transplant patients. Patients with donor T cell macrochimerism had high GvH to HvG T cell clonal ratios in their allografts. GvH clones were detected in recipient bone marrow, and some of these GvH clones were observed earlier in ileal mucosa or blood, consistent with an intestinal mucosal origin.

The CDR3 holds 14 amino acids from the cysteine to the phenylalanine. Solely the CDR3 DNA is kept, with 42 bases framed from the first base. Deletion took 5 bases off V and 2 bases off J, with a span of 13 bases between the germline ends. The germline V gene (reference sequence) specifies LNHDA as CDR1 and SQIVND as CDR2. Explained via the paper, the time point label denotes: cells obtained before transplantation from donor or recipient. In the mixed lymphocyte reactions, around 200,000 CFSE-labeled pre-transplant responders were plated with around 200,000 irradiated violet-dye-labeled stimulators and cultured for 5 to 6 days. After the mixed lymphocyte reaction, proliferating CD3+CD4+CFSE-low and CD3+CD8+CFSE-low responder cells were FACS-sorted on a BD Influx sorter.

This sequence originates from a human patient who received an intestinal transplant. The sequenced sample was alloreactive CD4+ T cells from a mixed lymphocyte reaction culture, obtained before intestinal transplant. According to the study, the label for this sample's cell subset or site signals: CFSE-low proliferating T cells sorted from roughly six-day pre-transplant mixed lymphocyte reaction (GvH or HvG direction). The chain was built from TRBV19 and TRBJ2-7; the D gene lacks a confident call. The CDR3 loop reads CASSPERRAYEQYF. The bases are TGTGCCAGTAGTCCAGAACGACGAGCCTACGAGCAGTACTTC. Full variable domain (CDR3 extended with the reference TRBV19 and TRBJ2-7 proteins): DGGITQSPKYLFRKEGQNVTLSCEQNLNHDAMYWYRQDPGQGLRLIYYSQIVNDFQKGDIAEGYSVSREKKESFPLTVTSAQKNPTAFYLCASSPERRAYEQYFGPGTRLTVT.